The 2 T cell receptor beta chains given below trace back to one sample, sequenced in a study of T cell responses to AZD1222 COVID-19 vaccine. Clones were sequenced by immunoSEQ multiplex PCR, and TCRdb holds only the in-frame ones, with some missing. The sample lists tens of thousands of clones, 75% to 90% occurring once. Sequences were derived from peripheral blood, sampled on day 0 of AZD1222 vaccination. The receptor source for this set is an adult in good health.

The gene calls are TRBV11-3 and TRBJ2-2, with D possibly TRBD1 on 6 matching bases. CDR1 is SGHNT, CDR2 YENEEA, per germline. This CDR3 is 13 amino acids long. Trimming removed 5 bases from V and 4 bases from J, with 8 bases in between. The CDR3 spells CASSIQGTGELFF. The CDR3 nucleotides are TGTGCCAGCAGCATACAGGGCACCGGGGAGCTGTTTTTT.

This clone was detected once. The chain has TRBV7-3 and TRBJ1-5; D unclear. V shed 1 base and J shed 5 bases, with 15 bases lying between them. The V gene's germline CDR1 is SGHTA and CDR2 FQGTGA. This CDR3 has 16 residues. CDR3 sequence (DNA): TGTGCCAGCAGCTTAAAACTGGCCCCCGGTTATCAGCCCCAGCATTTT. Translation gives CASSLKLAPGYQPQHF.